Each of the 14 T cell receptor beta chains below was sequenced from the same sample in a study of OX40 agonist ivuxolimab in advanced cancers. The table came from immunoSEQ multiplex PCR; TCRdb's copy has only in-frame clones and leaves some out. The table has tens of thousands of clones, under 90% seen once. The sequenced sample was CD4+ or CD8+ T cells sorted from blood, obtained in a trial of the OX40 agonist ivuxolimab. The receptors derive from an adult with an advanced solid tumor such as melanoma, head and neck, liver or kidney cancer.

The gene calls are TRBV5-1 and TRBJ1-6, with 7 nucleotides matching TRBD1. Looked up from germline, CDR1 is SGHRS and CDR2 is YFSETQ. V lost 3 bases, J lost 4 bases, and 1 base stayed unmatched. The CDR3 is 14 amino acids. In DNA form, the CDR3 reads TGCGCCAGCAGCTGGGACAGATATAATTCACCCCTCCACTTT. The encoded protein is CASSWDRYNSPLHF.

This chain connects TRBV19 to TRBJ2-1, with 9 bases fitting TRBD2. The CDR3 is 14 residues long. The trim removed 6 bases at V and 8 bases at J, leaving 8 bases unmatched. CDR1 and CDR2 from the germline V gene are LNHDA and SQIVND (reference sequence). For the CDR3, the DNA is TGTGCCAGTAGGTTTAGCGGGAGTTTGGATGAGCAGTTCTTC. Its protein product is CASRFSGSLDEQFF.

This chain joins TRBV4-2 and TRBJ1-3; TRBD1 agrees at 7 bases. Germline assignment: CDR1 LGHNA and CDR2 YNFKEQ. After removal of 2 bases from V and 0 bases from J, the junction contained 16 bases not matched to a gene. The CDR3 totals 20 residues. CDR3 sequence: CASSQPFRDSAWPSGNTIYF. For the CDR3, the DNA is TGTGCCAGCAGCCAACCTTTCCGGGACAGCGCATGGCCCTCTGGAAACACCATATATTTT.

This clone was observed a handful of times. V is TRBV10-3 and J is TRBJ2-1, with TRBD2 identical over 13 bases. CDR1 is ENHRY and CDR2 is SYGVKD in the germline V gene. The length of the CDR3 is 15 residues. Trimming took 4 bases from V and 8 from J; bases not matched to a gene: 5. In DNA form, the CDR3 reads TGTGCCATCAGTGGGACTAGCGGGAGTGTCGATGAGCAGTTCTTC. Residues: CAISGTSGSVDEQFF.

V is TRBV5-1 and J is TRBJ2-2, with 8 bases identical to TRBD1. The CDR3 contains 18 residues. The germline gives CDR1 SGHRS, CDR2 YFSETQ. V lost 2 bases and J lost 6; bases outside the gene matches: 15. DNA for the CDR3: TGCGCCAGCAGCTTATCCGTTACGGACAGGGTGAGGGCCGGGGAGCTGTTTTTT. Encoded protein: CASSLSVTDRVRAGELFF.

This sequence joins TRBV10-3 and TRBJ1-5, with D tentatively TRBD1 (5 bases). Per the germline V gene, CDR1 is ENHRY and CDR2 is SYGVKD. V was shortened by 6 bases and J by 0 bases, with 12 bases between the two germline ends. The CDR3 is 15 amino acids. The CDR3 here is CAISGDGGSNQPQHF. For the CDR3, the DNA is TGTGCCATCAGCGGGGATGGGGGTAGCAATCAGCCCCAGCATTTT.

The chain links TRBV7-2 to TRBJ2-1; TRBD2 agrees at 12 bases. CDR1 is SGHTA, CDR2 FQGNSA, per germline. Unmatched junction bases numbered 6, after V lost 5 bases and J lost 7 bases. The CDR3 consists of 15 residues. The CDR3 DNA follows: TGTGCCAGCAGCCCGGGGACTAGCGGGCTTAATGAGCAGTTCTTC. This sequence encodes CASSPGTSGLNEQFF.

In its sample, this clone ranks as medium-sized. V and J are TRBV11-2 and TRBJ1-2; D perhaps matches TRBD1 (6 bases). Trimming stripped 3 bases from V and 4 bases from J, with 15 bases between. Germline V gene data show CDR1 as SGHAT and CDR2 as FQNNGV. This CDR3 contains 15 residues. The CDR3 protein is CASSFQGPIIYGYTF. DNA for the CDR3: TGTGCCAGCAGCTTCCAGGGGCCCATCATCTATGGCTACACCTTC.

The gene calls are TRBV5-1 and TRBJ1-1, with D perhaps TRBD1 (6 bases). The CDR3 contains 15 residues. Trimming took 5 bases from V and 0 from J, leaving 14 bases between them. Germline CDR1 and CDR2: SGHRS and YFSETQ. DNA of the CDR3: TGCGCCAGCAGTTCACAGGGAGGCATGAACACTGAAGCTTTCTTT. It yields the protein CASSSQGGMNTEAFF.

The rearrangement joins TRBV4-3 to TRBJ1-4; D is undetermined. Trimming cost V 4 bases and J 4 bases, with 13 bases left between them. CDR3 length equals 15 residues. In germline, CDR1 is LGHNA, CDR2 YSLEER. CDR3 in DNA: TGCGCCAGCAGCCGAGACGACCTAGGTAATGAAAAACTGTTTTTT. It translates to CASSRDDLGNEKLFF.

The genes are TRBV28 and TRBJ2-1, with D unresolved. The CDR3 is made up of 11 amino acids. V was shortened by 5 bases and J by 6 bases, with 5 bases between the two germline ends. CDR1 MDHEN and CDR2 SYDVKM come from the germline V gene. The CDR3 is CASSTRNEQFF. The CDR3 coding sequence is TGTGCCAGCAGTACTCGCAATGAGCAGTTCTTC.

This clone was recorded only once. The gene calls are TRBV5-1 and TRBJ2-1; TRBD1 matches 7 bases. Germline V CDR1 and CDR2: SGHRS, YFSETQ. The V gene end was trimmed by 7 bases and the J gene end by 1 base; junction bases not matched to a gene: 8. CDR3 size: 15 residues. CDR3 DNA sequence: TGCGCCAGCCACAGACAGGGTGAATCCTACAATGAGCAGTTCTTC. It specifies CASHRQGESYNEQFF.

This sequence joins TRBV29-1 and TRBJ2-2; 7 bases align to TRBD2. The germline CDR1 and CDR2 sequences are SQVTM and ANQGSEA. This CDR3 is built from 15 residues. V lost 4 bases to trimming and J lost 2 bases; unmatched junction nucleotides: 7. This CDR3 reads CSVGRGNSNTGELFF. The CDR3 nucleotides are TGCAGCGTTGGGCGGGGGAATTCTAACACCGGGGAGCTGTTTTTT.

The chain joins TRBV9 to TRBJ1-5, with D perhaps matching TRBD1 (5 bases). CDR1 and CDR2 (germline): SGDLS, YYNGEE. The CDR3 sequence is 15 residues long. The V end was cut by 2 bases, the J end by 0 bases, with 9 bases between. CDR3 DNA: TGTGCCAGCAGCGTCCAGGGAATTAGCAATCAGCCCCAGCATTTT. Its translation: CASSVQGISNQPQHF.